This T cell receptor beta chain was identified in a study of T cells in Graves' hyperthyroidism and ophthalmopathy. Study-level points and caveats: Peripheral blood also featured most of the thyroid clonotypes expanded above 0.001. Stable hyperthyroidism was separated from ophthalmopathy by a model based on 13 V-J features.

The V end was cut by 4 bases, the J end by 2 bases, with 10 bases between. This CDR3 is 13 amino acids long. The germline CDR1 and CDR2 sequences are SQVTM and ANQGSEA. Patients having uncontrolled infection, another autoimmune disease, pregnancy or lactation were not included. Amplified regions were TCR beta CDR3 sequences from RNA transcripts. TCR CDR3 underwent first-round RT-PCR with the HTBI primer set. TCRdb passed the multiplex PCR reads through MiXCR, listing each CDR3 protein once. The repertoire holds around 720,000 distinct CDR3 sequences, with 30% to 40% as singletons. This clonotype came up many times. Its antigen is as yet unknown.

The specimen sequenced was blood. The TCR originated in a woman in her 40s with Graves' hyperthyroidism. The chain couples TRBV29-1 to TRBJ2-3, with a tentative D call TRBD2 (6 bases). The CDR3 protein is CSVVSGVTDTQYF. In nucleotides, the CDR3 is TGCAGCGTTGTTTCGGGGGTCACAGATACGCAGTATTTT.